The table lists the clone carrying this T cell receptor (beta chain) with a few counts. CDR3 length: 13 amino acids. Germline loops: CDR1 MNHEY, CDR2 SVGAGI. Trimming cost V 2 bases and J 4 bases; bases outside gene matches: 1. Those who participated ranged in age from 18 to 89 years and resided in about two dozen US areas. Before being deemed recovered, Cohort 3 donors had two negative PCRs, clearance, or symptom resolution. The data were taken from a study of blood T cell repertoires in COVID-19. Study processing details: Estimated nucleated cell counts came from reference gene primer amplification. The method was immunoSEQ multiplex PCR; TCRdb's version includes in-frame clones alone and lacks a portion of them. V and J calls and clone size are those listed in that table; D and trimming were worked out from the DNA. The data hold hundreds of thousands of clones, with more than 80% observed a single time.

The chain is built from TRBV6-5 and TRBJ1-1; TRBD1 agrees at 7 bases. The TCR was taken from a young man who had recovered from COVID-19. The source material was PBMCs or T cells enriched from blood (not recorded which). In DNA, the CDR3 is TGTGCCAGCAGTTACGCAGGGGGCACTGAAGCTTTCTTT. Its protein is CASSYAGGTEAFF.